The 27 T cell receptor beta chains in this list originate from one sample, sequenced in a study of sequential checkpoint blockade in melanoma. Treatment reported: randomized to nivolumab then ipilimumab (arm A) or the reverse (arm B). TCRdb's copy holds only in-frame clones and misses some; the assay was immunoSEQ multiplex PCR. The sample has a few thousand clones; around 24% are singletons. The starting material was tumor tissue (inferred from file names), obtained from a patient given nivolumab and ipilimumab in sequence. These receptors were taken from a human donor with melanoma.

The V gene is TRBV19, the J gene TRBJ2-7; D might be TRBD1 (6 bases). V lost 5 bases and J 2 bases, leaving 16 bases between the germline ends. The CDR3 sequence is 15 residues long. Germline CDR1 reads LNHDA; CDR2 reads SQIVND (reference sequence). CDR3 amino acids: CASSVKPDSAYEQYF. CDR3 nucleotides: TGTGCCAGTAGTGTAAAGCCGGACAGTGCCTACGAGCAGTACTTC. Full variable domain (missing parts from reference TRBV19 and TRBJ2-7): DGGITQSPKYLFRKEGQNVTLSCEQNLNHDAMYWYRQDPGQGLRLIYYSQIVNDFQKGDIAEGYSVSREKKESFPLTVTSAQKNPTAFYLCASSVKPDSAYEQYFGPGTRLTVT.

This chain links TRBV29-1 with TRBJ1-5; 7 nucleotides agree with TRBD1. J lost 2 bases, V lost 5 bases, and 6 bases had no gene match. Germline CDR1 reads SQVTM; CDR2 reads ANQGSEA. This CDR3 is 14 amino acids long. The CDR3 coding sequence is TGCAGCGTTTCCGAGGGACAGCGCAATCAGCCCCAGCATTTT. As protein: CSVSEGQRNQPQHF. The full variable domain, its missing parts supplied by reference TRBV29-1 and TRBJ1-5, is SAVISQKPSRDICQRGTSLTIQCQVDSQVTMMFWYRQQPGQSLTLIATANQGSEATYESGFVIDKFPISRPNLTFSTLTVSNMSPEDSSIYLCSVSEGQRNQPQHFGDGTRLSIL.

The chain joins TRBV5-1 to TRBJ2-5; 9 nucleotides agree with TRBD1. From germline, CDR1 is SGHRS and CDR2 YFSETQ. J gave up 1 base and V 1 base, and 8 bases lay outside the gene matches. The CDR3 runs 17 residues. The CDR3 here is CASSLSPGQGGQETQYF. CDR3 nucleotides: TGCGCCAGCAGCTTGTCCCCGGGACAGGGCGGCCAAGAGACCCAGTACTTC.

This clone was seen more than once but under ten times. The chain combines TRBV10-3 with TRBJ2-1; D unclear. The CDR3 has 17 amino acids. CDR1 and CDR2 from the germline V gene are ENHRY and SYGVKD. V was shortened by 0 bases and J by 0 bases, with 12 bases between the two germline ends. Here the CDR3 DNA reads TGTGCCATCAGTGAGTCGAAACGCAGGAGCTCCTACAATGAGCAGTTCTTC. Translating it yields CAISESKRRSSYNEQFF.

In this sample, this clone is medium-sized. The genes are TRBV11-3 and TRBJ1-1; no clear D gene. V lost 3 bases, J lost 4 bases, and 12 bases lay in between. CDR3 length: 14 residues. The germline CDR1 and CDR2 sequences are SGHNT and YENEEA. CDR3 protein: CASSLTEFGTEAFF. CDR3 DNA: TGTGCCAGCAGCTTGACCGAGTTCGGCACTGAAGCTTTCTTT.

V gene TRBV7-4 combines with J gene TRBJ1-4, with TRBD1 identical over 10 bases. The ends lost 4 bases at V and 8 bases at J; junction bases unmatched: 1. Germline CDR1 SGHVT, CDR2 SQSDAQ. The CDR3 runs 13 residues. Written as DNA, the CDR3 is TGTGCCAGCAGCTCGGGACAGGGGGAAAAACTGTTTTTT. As protein: CASSSGQGEKLFF. Full variable domain (rest looked up from reference TRBV7-4 and TRBJ1-4): GAGVSQSPRYKVAKRGRDVALRCDSISGHVTLYWYRQTLGQGSEVLTYSQSDAQRDKSGRPSGRFSAERPERSVSTLKIQRTEQGDSAVYLCASSSGQGEKLFFGSGTQLSVL.

This clone has at least ten counts. The genes are TRBV23-1 and TRBJ1-2, with TRBD1 matching over 9 bases. TRBV23-1 is an open reading frame whose function is uncertain. There are 15 residues in the CDR3. J lost 4 bases, V lost 6 bases, and 9 bases had no gene match. The CDR3 spells CASSQEMGQGYGYTF. Here the CDR3 DNA reads TGCGCCAGCAGCCAAGAGATGGGACAGGGCTATGGCTACACCTTC.

In its sample, this clone is medium-sized. The genes are TRBV9 and TRBJ2-1; TRBD2 aligns across 13 bases. Trimming removed 4 bases from V and 9 bases from J; junction bases left unmatched: 7. CDR1 is SGDLS and CDR2 is YYNGEE in the germline V gene. The CDR3 has 15 amino acids. DNA for the CDR3: TGTGCCAGCAGCACCGGGACTAGCGGGACCTTTGAGCAGTTCTTC. As protein: CASSTGTSGTFEQFF.

This clone rates as medium-sized. V usage is TRBV11-3 and J usage is TRBJ2-2; no reliable D call. V was pared by 2 bases and J by 1 base, with 5 bases between. Germline assignment: CDR1 SGHNT and CDR2 YENEEA. The CDR3 covers 14 residues. CDR3 sequence: CASSLSLNTGELFF. CDR3 bases: TGTGCCAGCAGCTTATCTCTGAACACCGGGGAGCTGTTTTTT.

The chain employs TRBV19 and TRBJ2-7, with a weak D call TRBD1 (6 bases). Germline V gives CDR1 LNHDA, CDR2 SQIVND (reference sequence). CDR3 length: 13 residues. V lost 7 bases and J 5 bases, leaving 15 bases between the germline ends. The CDR3 loop is CASTPGAANEQYF. The CDR3, as DNA: TGTGCCAGTACCCCAGGGGCCGCCAACGAGCAGTACTTC.

The chain joins TRBV29-1 to TRBJ1-2, with D hard to call. V was pared by 0 bases and J by 4 bases, with 12 bases between. Germline V gene sequence: CDR1 SQVTM, CDR2 ANQGSEA. The CDR3 has 14 amino acids. The CDR3 here is CSVEDPRGPYGYTF. CDR3 coding DNA: TGCAGCGTTGAAGATCCCCGAGGCCCCTATGGCTACACCTTC.

CDR3 coding DNA: TGTGCCAGCTCACCACTAGGGCGGGAGAATGAGCAGTTCTTC. Protein product: CASSPLGRENEQFF. The chain has TRBV18 and TRBJ2-1; TRBD2 aligns across 7 bases. Germline CDR1 is KGHSH and CDR2 is LQKENI. Trimming at V came to 1 base and at J to 7 bases, leaving 4 bases not matched to a gene. The CDR3 is 14 amino acids.

This clone was seen repeatedly, ten times or more. The chain joins TRBV6-8 to TRBJ2-7; TRBD1 aligns across 8 bases. The J segment lost 4 bases and the V segment lost 0 bases, leaving 5 bases of the junction unmatched. Germline loops: CDR1 MNHGY, CDR2 SAAAGT. The CDR3 totals 15 residues. CDR3 amino acids: CASSYSGTGLYEQYF. The CDR3 coding sequence is TGTGCCAGCAGTTACTCTGGGACAGGACTATACGAGCAGTACTTC.

A few counts support this clone. The rearrangement uses TRBV6-8 and TRBJ2-3; unclear D gene. Looked up from germline, CDR1 is MNHGY and CDR2 is SAAAGT. This CDR3 is 13 amino acids long. Trimming stripped 4 bases from V and 2 bases from J, with 7 bases between. CDR3 protein: CASSSPVTDTQYF. As DNA, the CDR3 is TGTGCCAGCAGTTCCCCCGTCACAGATACGCAGTATTTT.

This clone is deemed medium-sized. The genes are TRBV6-8 and TRBJ2-7; 9 nucleotides align to TRBD1. Germline-derived CDR1 and CDR2 are MNHGY and SAAAGT. CDR3 size: 16 residues. V shed 6 bases, J shed 3 bases, and the junction held 12 bases outside the gene matches. The CDR3 sequence: CASSPTGTGSYYEQYF. For the CDR3, the DNA is TGTGCCAGCAGCCCAACCGGGACAGGGAGCTACTACGAGCAGTACTTC.

This CDR3 is CASSIPGAVDGYTF. CDR3 DNA sequence: TGTGCCAGTAGTATCCCCGGGGCAGTAGACGGCTACACCTTC. V is TRBV19 and J is TRBJ1-2; the D gene is possibly TRBD1 (5 bases). V was clipped by 3 bases and J by 8 bases, with 16 bases between them. The CDR3 totals 14 residues. The germline gives CDR1 LNHDA, CDR2 SQIVND (reference sequence).

This clone was seen only a few times. V gene TRBV5-1 combines with J gene TRBJ2-7; unclear D gene. Germline-derived CDR1 and CDR2 are SGHRS and YFSETQ. The CDR3 covers 15 residues. V lost 1 base, J lost 0 bases, and 11 bases lay in between. The CDR3: CASSLLSSNSYEQYF. The CDR3 DNA follows: TGCGCCAGCAGCTTGCTGTCTTCCAACTCCTACGAGCAGTACTTC.

The chain couples TRBV19 to TRBJ1-1; unclear D gene. The ends were cut back, 3 bases at V and 3 bases at J, with 5 bases in the middle. The germline V gene has CDR1 LNHDA and CDR2 SQIVND (reference sequence). This CDR3 contains 12 residues. Here the CDR3 DNA reads TGTGCCAGTAGTATGGGCTACACTGAAGCTTTCTTT. Translating gives CASSMGYTEAFF.

This chain links TRBV29-1 with TRBJ1-5; 7 nucleotides align to TRBD1. Per germline, CDR1 SQVTM and CDR2 ANQGSEA. This CDR3 region has 12 residues. The trim removed 4 bases at V and 4 bases at J, leaving 1 base unmatched. The chain's CDR3 is CSVVQGNQPQHF. The CDR3 DNA reads TGCAGCGTTGTACAGGGGAATCAGCCCCAGCATTTT.

The chain combines TRBV9 with TRBJ2-3, with D tentatively TRBD1 (6 bases). This CDR3 is built from 17 residues. Deletions cut 0 bases from V and 5 bases from J, with 19 bases between. CDR1 SGDLS and CDR2 YYNGEE come from the germline V gene. CDR3 in DNA: TGTGCCAGCAGCGTAGACCCCCCCGGGCAGGGGAGAGATACGCAGTATTTT. This encodes CASSVDPPGQGRDTQYF. Filled out from reference TRBV9 and TRBJ2-3, the complete variable domain reads DSGVTQTPKHLITATGQRVTLRCSPRSGDLSVYWYQQSLDQGLQFLIQYYNGEERAKGNILERFSAQQFPDLHSELNLSSLELGDSALYFCASSVDPPGQGRDTQYFGPGTRLTVL.

This clone has a count of ten or more. This rearrangement joins TRBV11-3 to TRBJ2-2, with 9 bases that match TRBD2. The CDR3 sequence is 14 residues long. V dropped 8 bases and J dropped 8; count of bases not matched to a gene: 9. The germline CDR1 and CDR2 sequences are SGHNT and YENEEA. The DNA of the CDR3 is TGTGCCAGCCCTAGCCCTAGCGGGAAGGGGGAGCTGTTTTTT. Its translation is CASPSPSGKGELFF. Drawing the rest from reference TRBV11-3 and TRBJ2-2, the complete variable domain is EAGVVQSPRYKIIEKKQPVAFWCNPISGHNTLYWYLQNLGQGPELLIRYENEEAVDDSQLPKDRFSAERLKGVDSTLKIQPAELGDSAVYLCASPSPSGKGELFFGEGSRLTVL.

As DNA, the CDR3 is TGTGCCAGCAGTCAAGTAAGCTCCCAAGAGACCCAGTACTTC. Protein sequence: CASSQVSSQETQYF. The V gene is TRBV6-8, the J gene TRBJ2-5; no clear D. From germline, CDR1 is MNHGY and CDR2 SAAAGT. The CDR3 is 14 residues long. Trimming removed 5 bases from V and 1 base from J, with 11 bases in between.

The genes are TRBV18 and TRBJ1-1; D perhaps matches TRBD1 (5 bases). This CDR3 has 13 residues. The germline V gene has CDR1 KGHSH and CDR2 LQKENI. V was trimmed by 2 bases and J by 3 bases, leaving 7 bases between them. The CDR3 DNA reads as TGTGCCAGCTCACCAGTGGGGGACACTGAAGCTTTCTTT. Its translation: CASSPVGDTEAFF.

This clone was recorded a few times. J is TRBJ1-1 and V is TRBV19; D is ambiguous. V was pared by 5 bases and J by 0 bases, with 10 bases between. Per germline, CDR1 LNHDA and CDR2 SQIVND (reference sequence). The CDR3 is 14 residues long. CDR3 residues: CASSPTTMNTEAFF. In nucleotides, the CDR3 is TGTGCCAGTAGTCCGACGACTATGAACACTGAAGCTTTCTTT.

This clone was recorded at least ten times. The J gene is TRBJ2-3, the V gene TRBV11-3; 13 bases line up with TRBD2. After removal of 4 bases from V and 0 bases from J, the junction contained 4 bases not matched to a gene. This CDR3 spans 17 amino acids. CDR1 is SGHNT and CDR2 is YENEEA in the germline V gene. CDR3 amino acids: CASSSGTSGASTDTQYF. The CDR3 nucleotides are TGTGCCAGCAGCTCCGGGACTAGCGGGGCTAGCACAGATACGCAGTATTTT. Drawing the rest from reference TRBV11-3 and TRBJ2-3, the complete variable domain is EAGVVQSPRYKIIEKKQPVAFWCNPISGHNTLYWYLQNLGQGPELLIRYENEEAVDDSQLPKDRFSAERLKGVDSTLKIQPAELGDSAVYLCASSSGTSGASTDTQYFGPGTRLTVL.

This clone was found a few times. This sequence joins TRBV6-8 and TRBJ1-4, with TRBD1 matching over 9 bases. The CDR3 loop spans 14 amino acids. The germline V gene has CDR1 MNHGY and CDR2 SAAAGT. V gave up 4 bases and J gave up 8 bases; unmatched junction bases: 5. The CDR3 nucleotides read TGTGCCAGCAGTTCGGGACAGGGTGGCGAAAAACTGTTTTTT. Translating it yields CASSSGQGGEKLFF.

In its sample, this clone was seen a few times. The chain recombines TRBV6-7 with TRBJ2-7; D is uncertain. TRBV6-7 belongs to the ORF category, with a function that is uncertain. The V end lost 4 bases, the J end lost 4 bases, and 5 bases lay between the germline ends. CDR3 length equals 11 residues. The CDR3 is CASSSRYEQYF. The CDR3 DNA reads TGTGCCAGCAGTTCTCGGTACGAGCAGTACTTC.